These 14 T cell receptor beta chains were all obtained from the same sample, sequenced in a study of CD8 T cells in Susac syndrome. RNA amounts of about 0.5 to 1 ug underwent reverse transcription with random hexamers. TCRdb independently ran MiXCR on the immunoSEQ multiplex PCR reads; one entry per CDR3 protein. The profile shows 150,000 to 190,000 distinct CDR3 sequences, approximately 96% of them singletons. The specimen was CD4+ T cells from PBMCs. These receptors all come from a human donor with Susac syndrome.

The chain is built from TRBV25-1 and TRBJ2-1, with D unclear. Germline loops: CDR1 MGHDK, CDR2 SYGVNS. Trimming cost V 4 bases and J 10 bases, with 11 bases left between them. This CDR3 region has 12 residues. As DNA, the CDR3 is TGTGCCAGCAGTGTTGGTCTTGGAGAGCAGTTCTTC. It is translated as CASSVGLGEQFF.

This clonotype turned up a few times. This chain links TRBV27 with TRBJ1-5; D ambiguous. This CDR3 has 12 residues. CDR1 and CDR2 from the germline V gene are MNHEY and SMNVEV (reference sequence). Trimming removed 4 bases at V and 3 bases at J, with 4 bases between. CDR3 amino acids: CASSSLNQPQHF. The CDR3 region has the DNA TGTGCCAGCAGTTCCCTCAATCAGCCCCAGCATTTT.

J is TRBJ2-1 and V is TRBV19; TRBD2 agrees at 9 bases. Germline CDR1 LNHDA, CDR2 SQIVND (reference sequence). With 6 bases clipped from V and 7 bases from J, the junction kept 7 bases outside the gene matches. This CDR3 region has 14 residues. The DNA for the CDR3 is TGTGCCAGTAGGTTGGCGGGGGGGCCTAATGAGCAGTTCTTC. This sequence encodes CASRLAGGPNEQFF. The full variable domain, completed using reference TRBV19 and TRBJ2-1, is DGGITQSPKYLFRKEGQNVTLSCEQNLNHDAMYWYRQDPGQGLRLIYYSQIVNDFQKGDIAEGYSVSREKKESFPLTVTSAQKNPTAFYLCASRLAGGPNEQFFGPGTRLTVL.

This chain uses TRBV20-1 with TRBJ1-3; D call uncertain. Germline values: CDR1 DFQATT, CDR2 SNEGSKA (reference sequence). V was pared by 0 bases and J by 4 bases, with 13 bases between. This CDR3 is 15 amino acids long. CDR3 coding DNA: TGCAGTGCTAGAGATAGGGCAGGAGCGGGAAACACCATATATTTT. This gives the protein CSARDRAGAGNTIYF.

The chain carries TRBV11-2 and TRBJ2-3, with 8 positions matching TRBD2. The ends lost 7 bases at V and 1 base at J; junction bases unmatched: 10. This CDR3 has 16 amino acids. Germline V lookup: CDR1 SGHAT, CDR2 FQNNGV. As DNA, the CDR3 is TGTGCCAGCACCCGGGGGGGCACTAAGGGCACAGATACGCAGTATTTT. Translated: CASTRGGTKGTDTQYF.

V usage is TRBV5-1 and J usage is TRBJ2-4, with 11 bases aligning to TRBD2. The ends lost 4 bases at V and 7 bases at J; junction bases unmatched: 10. Germline loops: CDR1 SGHRS, CDR2 YFSETQ. This CDR3 region has 16 residues. CDR3 protein: CASSVSLASGRNIQYF. The CDR3 coding sequence is TGCGCCAGCAGCGTATCCCTGGCTAGCGGGAGGAACATTCAGTACTTC.

This clonotype was observed a single time. J is TRBJ2-5 and V is TRBV1; the table gives TRBD1 as D, unverified against the DNA. TRBV1 is marked as a pseudogene. This CDR3 is built from 17 residues. The CDR3 DNA reads as TGCACCAGCAGCCGCCGGGGGCCGCGGGGGCGTAGGGAGACCCAGTACTTC. This encodes CTSSRRGPRGRRETQYF.

CDR3 sequence (DNA): TGCAGCGTTGTGGAGACAGGGGGCTCTTTTGAAGCTTTCTTT. Translating gives CSVVETGGSFEAFF. The chain uses TRBV29-1 and TRBJ1-1; 10 nucleotides align to TRBD1. This CDR3 comprises 14 residues. CDR1 is SQVTM and CDR2 is ANQGSEA in the germline V gene. Trimming at V came to 4 bases and at J to 7 bases, leaving 9 bases not matched to a gene.

The chain has TRBV18 and TRBJ1-2, with unresolved D. Germline V gene sequence: CDR1 KGHSH, CDR2 LQKENI. The CDR3 runs to 14 residues. The ends were cut back, 0 bases at V and 8 bases at J, with 13 bases in the middle. As DNA, the CDR3 is TGTGCCAGCTCACCACCGCGGGGTCAAGACGGCTACACCTTC. Protein product: CASSPPRGQDGYTF.

The rearrangement links TRBV3-1 to TRBJ2-1, with D tentatively TRBD2 (6 bases). This CDR3 is 16 amino acids long. Trimming stripped 0 bases from V and 2 bases from J, with 11 bases between. Germline CDR1 is LGHDT and CDR2 is YNNKEL (reference sequence). DNA for the CDR3: TGTGCCAGCAGCCAAGAGACTGGAGGGGCCTACAATGAGCAGTTCTTC. Translated, it gives CASSQETGGAYNEQFF.

This chain connects TRBV6-5 to TRBJ1-1; no definite D call. This CDR3 comprises 11 residues. V dropped 5 bases and J dropped 11 bases, with 12 bases sitting between them. Germline V gives CDR1 MNHEY, CDR2 SVGAGI. The CDR3 protein is CASSTPWSAFF. CDR3 DNA: TGTGCCAGCAGTACCCCCTGGTCGGCTTTCTTT.

This clonotype has just one count. The J gene is TRBJ2-1, the V gene TRBV29-1; the D gene could be TRBD1 or TRBD2 (5 bases each). Germline V CDR1 and CDR2: SQVTM, ANQGSEA. V dropped 6 bases and J dropped 3 bases, with 18 bases sitting between them. This CDR3 has 15 residues. CDR3 sequence (DNA): TGCAGCGTAGCCCCGAGATCTGGGGGCTACAATGAGCAGTTCTTC. Protein sequence: CSVAPRSGGYNEQFF.

The chain couples TRBV3-1 to TRBJ2-3, with D perhaps TRBD2 (6 bases). The germline V gene encodes CDR1 LGHDT and CDR2 YNNKEL (reference sequence). The CDR3 is 16 amino acids. Trimming removed 0 bases at V and 1 base at J, with 11 bases between. This CDR3 reads CASSQDRPGGTDTQYF. The CDR3 nucleotides read TGTGCCAGCAGCCAAGATCGTCCGGGAGGCACAGATACGCAGTATTTT.

The gene calls are TRBV12-3 or TRBV12-4 and TRBJ2-3; 10 bases align to TRBD2. This CDR3 has 16 amino acids. After removal of 5 bases from V and 4 bases from J, the junction contained 9 bases not matched to a gene. For the CDR3, the DNA is TGTGCCAGCAGTATACCGGGACTAGCGTTTTCAGATACGCAGTATTTT. This gives the protein CASSIPGLAFSDTQYF.